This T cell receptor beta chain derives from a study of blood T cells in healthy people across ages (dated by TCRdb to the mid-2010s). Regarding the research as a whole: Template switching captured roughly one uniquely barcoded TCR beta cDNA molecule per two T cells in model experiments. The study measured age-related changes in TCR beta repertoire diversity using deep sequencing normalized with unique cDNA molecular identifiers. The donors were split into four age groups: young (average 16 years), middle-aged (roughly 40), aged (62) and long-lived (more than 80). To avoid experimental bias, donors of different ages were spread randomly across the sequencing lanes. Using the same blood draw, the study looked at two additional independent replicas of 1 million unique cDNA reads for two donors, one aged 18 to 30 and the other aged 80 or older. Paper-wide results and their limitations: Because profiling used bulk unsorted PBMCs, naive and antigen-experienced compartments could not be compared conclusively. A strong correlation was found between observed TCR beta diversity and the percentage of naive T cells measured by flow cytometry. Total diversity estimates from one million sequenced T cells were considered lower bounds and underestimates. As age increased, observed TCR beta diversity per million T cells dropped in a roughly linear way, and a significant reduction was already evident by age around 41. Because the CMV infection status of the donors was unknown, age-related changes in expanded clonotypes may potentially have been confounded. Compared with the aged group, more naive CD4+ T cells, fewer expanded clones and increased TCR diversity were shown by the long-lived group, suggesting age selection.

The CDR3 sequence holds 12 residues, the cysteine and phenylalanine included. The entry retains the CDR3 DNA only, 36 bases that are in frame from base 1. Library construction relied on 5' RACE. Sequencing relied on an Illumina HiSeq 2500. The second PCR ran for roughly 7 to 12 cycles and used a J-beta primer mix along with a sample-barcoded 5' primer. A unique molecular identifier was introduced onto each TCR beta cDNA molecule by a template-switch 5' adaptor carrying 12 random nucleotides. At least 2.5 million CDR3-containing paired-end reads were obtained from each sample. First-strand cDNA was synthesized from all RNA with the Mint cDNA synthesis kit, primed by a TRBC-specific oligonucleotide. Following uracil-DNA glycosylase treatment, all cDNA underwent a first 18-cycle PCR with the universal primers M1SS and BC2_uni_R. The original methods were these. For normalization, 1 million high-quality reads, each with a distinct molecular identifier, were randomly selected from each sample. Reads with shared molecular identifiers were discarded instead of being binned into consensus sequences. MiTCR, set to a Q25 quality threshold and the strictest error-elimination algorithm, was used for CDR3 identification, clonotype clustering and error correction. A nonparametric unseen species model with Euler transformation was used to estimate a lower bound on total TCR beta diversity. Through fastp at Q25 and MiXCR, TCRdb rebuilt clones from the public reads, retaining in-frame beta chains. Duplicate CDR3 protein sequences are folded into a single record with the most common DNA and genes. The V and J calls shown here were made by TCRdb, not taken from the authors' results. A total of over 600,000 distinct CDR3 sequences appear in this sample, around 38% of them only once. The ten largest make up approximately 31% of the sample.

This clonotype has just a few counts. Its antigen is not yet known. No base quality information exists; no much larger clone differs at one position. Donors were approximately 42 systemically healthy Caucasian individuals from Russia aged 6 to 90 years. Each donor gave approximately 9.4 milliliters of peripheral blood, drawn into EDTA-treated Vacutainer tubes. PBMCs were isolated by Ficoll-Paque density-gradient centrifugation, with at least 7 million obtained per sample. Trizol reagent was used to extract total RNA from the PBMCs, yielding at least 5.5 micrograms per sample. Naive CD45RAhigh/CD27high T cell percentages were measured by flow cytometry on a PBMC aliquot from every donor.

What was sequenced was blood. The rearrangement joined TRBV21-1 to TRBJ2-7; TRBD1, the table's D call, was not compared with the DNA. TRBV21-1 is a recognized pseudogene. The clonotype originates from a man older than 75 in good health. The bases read TGTGCCAGCAGCGAAGCAGGGACATACCAGTACTTC. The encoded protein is CASSEAGTYQYF.